The clone carrying this T cell receptor (beta chain) appeared a single time. Per the original methods: Estimates of nucleated cell counts were drawn from the amplification of reference gene primers. Profiled with immunoSEQ multiplex PCR; TCRdb holds only in-frame clones, not every one. V, J and clone size are those of that table, while D and trimming were read from the DNA. Seen here are about 260,000 clones, around 84% observed once, and the top ten hold roughly 5%. This entry belongs to a study of blood T cell repertoires in COVID-19. Study-level information: The United States, Italy and Spain supplied acute and convalescent COVID-19 samples. Sample material is recorded as cDNA or gDNA derived from T cells, B-cell-depleted T cells, or PBMCs.

In Seattle, patients joined the study during active infection and were tracked longitudinally. The origin of this receptor is a woman aged 60 to 75 with COVID-19, enrolled during active disease. Sequencing used peripheral blood.

The CDR3 sequence is CASSLNRGANEKLFF. DNA of the CDR3: TGTGCCAGCAGCCTTAATCGGGGGGCGAATGAAAAACTGTTTTTT. The V gene is TRBV7-6, the J gene TRBJ1-4; TRBD1 might be the D (6 bases). CDR3 length: 15 amino acids. Germline V gives CDR1 SGHVS, CDR2 FNYEAQ. Trimming shortened V by 5 bases and J by 5 bases, and 15 bases separated the two germline ends.